A single TCR beta chain is shown here with its context. The antigen is undetermined. The second PCR ran 7 to 11 cycles with a sample-barcoded 5' primer and J-beta primers. Each CDR3 protein gets one entry after TCRdb re-called the 5' RACE reads with MiXCR. Of about 800,000 distinct CDR3 sequences listed, 20% to 25% were seen once; the top ten hold 3% to 4%. This entry comes from a study of blood T cells in healthy people across ages. Study outcomes and limitations: Estimated diversity, derived from one million T cells, was regarded as an underestimate.

The V and J ends lost 2 bases and 0 bases respectively, with 6 bases between them. The CDR3 runs 14 residues. Germline-derived CDR1 and CDR2 are SGHRS and YFSETQ. The same specimen was also included in a second study, on T cells of mothers and their children. That work states: Slightly, though not significantly, more overlap was seen in related than in unrelated mother-child pairs.

The specimen was blood. This sequence was found in a boy between 5 and 17 years old in good health. This chain links TRBV5-1 with TRBJ2-1; unclear D gene. CDR3 in DNA: TGCGCCAGCAGCTTTAATCCCTCCTACAATGAGCAGTTCTTC. It translates to CASSFNPSYNEQFF.